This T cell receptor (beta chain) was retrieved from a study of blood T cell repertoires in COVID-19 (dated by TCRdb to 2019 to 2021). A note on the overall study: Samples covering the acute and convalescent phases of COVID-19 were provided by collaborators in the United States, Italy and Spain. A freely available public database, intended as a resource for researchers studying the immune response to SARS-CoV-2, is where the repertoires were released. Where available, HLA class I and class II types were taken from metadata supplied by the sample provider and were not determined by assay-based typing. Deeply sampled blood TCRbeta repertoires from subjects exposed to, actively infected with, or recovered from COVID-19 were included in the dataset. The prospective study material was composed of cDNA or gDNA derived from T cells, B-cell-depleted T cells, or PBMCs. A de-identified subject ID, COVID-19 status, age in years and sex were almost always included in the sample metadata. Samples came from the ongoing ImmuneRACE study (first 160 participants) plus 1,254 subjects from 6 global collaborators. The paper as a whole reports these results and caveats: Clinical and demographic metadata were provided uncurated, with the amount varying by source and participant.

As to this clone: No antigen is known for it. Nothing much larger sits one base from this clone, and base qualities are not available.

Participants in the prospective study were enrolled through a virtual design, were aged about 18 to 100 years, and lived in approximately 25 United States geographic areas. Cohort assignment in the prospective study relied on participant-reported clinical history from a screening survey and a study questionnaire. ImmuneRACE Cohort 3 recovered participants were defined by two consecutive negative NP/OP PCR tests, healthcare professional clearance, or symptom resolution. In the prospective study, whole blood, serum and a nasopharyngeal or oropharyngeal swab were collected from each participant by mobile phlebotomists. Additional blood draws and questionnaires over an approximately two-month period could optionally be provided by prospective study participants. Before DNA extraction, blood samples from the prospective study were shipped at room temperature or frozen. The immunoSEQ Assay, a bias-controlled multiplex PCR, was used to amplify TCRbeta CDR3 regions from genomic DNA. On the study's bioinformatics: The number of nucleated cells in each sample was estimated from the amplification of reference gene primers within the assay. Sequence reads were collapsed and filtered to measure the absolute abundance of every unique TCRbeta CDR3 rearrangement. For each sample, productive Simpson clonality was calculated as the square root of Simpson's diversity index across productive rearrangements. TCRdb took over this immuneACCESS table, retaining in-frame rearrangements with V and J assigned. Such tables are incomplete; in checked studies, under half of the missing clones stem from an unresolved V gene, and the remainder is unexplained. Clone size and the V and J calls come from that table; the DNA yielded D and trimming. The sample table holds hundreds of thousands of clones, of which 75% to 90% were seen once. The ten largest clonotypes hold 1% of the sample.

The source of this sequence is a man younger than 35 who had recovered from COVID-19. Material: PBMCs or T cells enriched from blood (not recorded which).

The DNA sequence is as follows: TGTGCCAGCAGAAGACAGGGAGGAAGATACGAGCAGTACTTC. Its amino acids are CASRRQGGRYEQYF. The chain uses TRBV27 and TRBJ2-7, and perhaps TRBD1 as D gene, on 7 matching bases. V is shortened by 6 bases, J by 4 bases, and the region joining them spans 16 bases. From cysteine to phenylalanine, the CDR3 is 14 amino acids long. Just the 42-base CDR3 DNA is kept, in frame starting at base 1. CDR1 and CDR2, per the germline V gene (reference sequence), are MNHEY and SMNVEV.